This TCR beta chain is drawn from a study of read filtering for tumor transcriptome and immune sequencing. Study summary: Mean patient age was roughly 61 years, range roughly 45 to 85; 17 male, roughly 14 female.

Molecular barcoded adaptors covering alpha/delta and beta/gamma chains were used on 400 to 450 ng RNA. Each CDR3 protein is one row after TCRdb ran MiXCR on the reads. The sample records approximately 62,000 distinct CDR3 sequences, approximately 19% being singletons. The CDR3 runs to 16 residues. Germline CDR1 DFQATT, CDR2 SNEGSKA (reference sequence). With regard to this clonotype: A single base separates this from a much larger clone, so it may be a read error.

This chain connects TRBV20-1 to TRBJ2-5, with 10 bases aligning to TRBD2. The sample comprised a population of CD138-negative cells sorted from bone marrow. This sequence originates from a donor aged 40 or older with multiple myeloma. The CDR3 loop reads CSARDSQRGGEETLYF. CDR3 DNA sequence: TGCAGTGCTAGAGATAGCCAGCGGGGGGGCGAGGAGACCCTGTACTTC.